The source of this T cell receptor beta chain is a study of cytomegalovirus exposure and HLA in healthy donors. Whole-study context: A data release that came early held roughly 80 million unique TCRs from HLA-typed donors. Study conclusions and caveats: No immune exposure information besides CMV serostatus was available.

J was trimmed by 5 bases and V by 2 bases; bases with no gene match: 7. The germline V gene encodes CDR1 MNHEY and CDR2 SVGAGI. This CDR3 has 16 amino acids. Researchers ran the PCR with 60 Vbeta and 13 Jbeta primers. The repertoire was sequenced with immunoSEQ multiplex PCR; TCRdb's copy has only in-frame clones and lacks some. This table holds 120,000 to 150,000 clones, 65% to 85% found once. This clone was counted a few times. The antigen remains undetermined. The TCR originated in a woman between 40 and 55 years old in good health and CMV-seropositive. The chain joins TRBV6-5 to TRBJ1-4; 8 nucleotides match TRBD1. The material sequenced was PBMCs. CDR3 nucleotides: TGTGCCAGCAGTTACGGACCCTGGACAGGGAATGAAAAACTGTTTTTT. It encodes CASSYGPWTGNEKLFF.